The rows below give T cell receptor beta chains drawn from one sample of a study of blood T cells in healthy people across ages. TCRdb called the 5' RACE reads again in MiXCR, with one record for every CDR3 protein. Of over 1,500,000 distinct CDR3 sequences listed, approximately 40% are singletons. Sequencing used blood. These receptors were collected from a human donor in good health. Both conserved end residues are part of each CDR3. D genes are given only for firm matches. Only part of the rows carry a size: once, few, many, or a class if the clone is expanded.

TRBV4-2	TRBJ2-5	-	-	CASSHPRDIGETQYF	TGTGCCAGCAGCCATCCCCGGGACATCGGGGAGACCCAGTACTTC
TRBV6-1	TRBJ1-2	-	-	CASSGTADSYGYTF	TGTGCCAGCAGTGGGACAGCCGATTCCTATGGCTACACCTTC
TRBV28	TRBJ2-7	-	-	CACRGDNSYEQYF	TGTGCCTGTAGAGGGGACAACTCCTACGAGCAGTACTTC
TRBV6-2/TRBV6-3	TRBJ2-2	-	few	CASSSLLSSDPTGELFF	TGTGCCAGCAGTTCCCTCCTCTCTAGCGACCCCACCGGGGAGCTGTTTTTT
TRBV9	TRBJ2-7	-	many	CASSPLGLPYEQYF	TGTGCCAGCAGCCCCCTGGGGCTCCCCTACGAGCAGTACTTC
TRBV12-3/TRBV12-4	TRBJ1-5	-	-	CASSFTIRGGVQPQHF	TGTGCCAGCAGTTTCACCATTAGAGGCGGGGTACAGCCCCAGCATTTT
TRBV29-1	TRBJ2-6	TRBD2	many	CSVTGGFSGANVLTF	TGCAGCGTTACGGGGGGGTTCTCTGGGGCCAACGTCCTGACTTTC
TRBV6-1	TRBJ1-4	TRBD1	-	CASSEVSVRGQGGEKLFF	TGTGCCAGCAGTGAAGTTTCGGTCCGGGGACAGGGTGGGGAAAAACTGTTTTTT
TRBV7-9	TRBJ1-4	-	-	CASSAAWVNEKLFF	TGTGCCAGCAGCGCTGCGTGGGTGAATGAAAAACTGTTTTTT
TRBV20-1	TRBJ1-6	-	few	CSANGEGDSPLHF	TGCAGTGCTAATGGCGAAGGCGATTCACCCCTCCACTTT
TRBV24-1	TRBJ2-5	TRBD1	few	CATSDFRGTGGETQYF	TGTGCCACCAGTGATTTCCGCGGGACAGGGGGAGAGACCCAGTACTTC
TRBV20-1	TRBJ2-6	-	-	CSARNPGRGSGANVLTF	TGCAGTGCTAGAAACCCGGGACGAGGCTCTGGGGCCAACGTCCTGACTTTC
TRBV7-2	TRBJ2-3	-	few	CASSFLREDTQYF	TGTGCCAGCAGTTTTCTCAGGGAGGATACGCAGTATTTT
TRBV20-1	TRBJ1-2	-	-	CSASPGGGGRPNYGYTF	TGCAGTGCTAGTCCCGGGGGTGGAGGCCGGCCTAACTATGGCTACACCTTC
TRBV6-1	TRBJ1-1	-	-	CASSDEGKMNTEAFF	TGTGCCAGCAGTGATGAGGGCAAGATGAACACTGAAGCTTTCTTT
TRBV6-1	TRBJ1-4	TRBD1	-	CASRRSGTAEKLFF	TGTGCCAGCAGGAGGTCTGGGACAGCTGAAAAACTGTTTTTT
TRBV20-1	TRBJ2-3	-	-	CSVDQRSTDTQYF	TGCAGTGTTGACCAACGGAGCACAGATACGCAGTATTTT
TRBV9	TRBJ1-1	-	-	CASSVEGSTTEAFF	TGTGCCAGCAGCGTAGAGGGCTCGACGACTGAAGCTTTCTTT
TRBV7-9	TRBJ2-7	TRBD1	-	CASSLALGQDSSYEQYF	TGTGCCAGCAGCTTAGCGCTTGGACAGGACTCCTCCTACGAGCAGTACTTC
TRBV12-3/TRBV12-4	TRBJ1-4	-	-	CASRSGRGEKLFF	TGTGCCAGCAGGTCGGGCCGAGGGGAAAAACTGTTTTTT
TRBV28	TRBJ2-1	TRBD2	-	CASGTSRNEQFF	TGTGCCAGTGGGACTAGTCGGAATGAGCAGTTCTTC
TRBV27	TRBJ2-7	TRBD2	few	CASSHGLAGVYEQYF	TGTGCCAGCAGTCACGGACTAGCGGGGGTGTACGAGCAGTACTTC
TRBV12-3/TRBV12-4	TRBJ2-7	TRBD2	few	CASSSQAGGAYEQYF	TGTGCCAGCAGTTCCCAGGCGGGGGGGGCCTACGAGCAGTACTTC
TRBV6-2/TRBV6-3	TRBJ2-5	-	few	CASSPTKVKETQYF	TGTGCCAGCAGCCCGACCAAAGTCAAAGAGACCCAGTACTTC
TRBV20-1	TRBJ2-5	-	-	CSASLQETQYF	TGCAGTGCTAGCTTACAAGAGACCCAGTACTTC
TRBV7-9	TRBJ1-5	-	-	CASSTKEVNQPQHF	TGTGCCAGCAGCACAAAAGAGGTCAATCAGCCCCAGCATTTT
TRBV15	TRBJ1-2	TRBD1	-	CATSRERTGGYGYTF	TGTGCCACCAGCAGAGAACGGACAGGAGGCTATGGCTACACCTTC
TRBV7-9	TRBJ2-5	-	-	CASRGRGTRRQIHKQETQYF	TGTGCCAGCAGAGGCCGGGGGACGAGACGACAGATCCATAAACAAGAGACCCAGTACTTC
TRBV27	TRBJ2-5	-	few	CASSLDWGGTQYF	TGTGCCAGCAGTCTCGACTGGGGAGGGACCCAGTACTTC
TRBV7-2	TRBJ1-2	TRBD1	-	CASSPVWGTASYGYTF	TGTGCCAGCAGCCCGGTGTGGGGGACAGCTAGCTATGGCTACACCTTC
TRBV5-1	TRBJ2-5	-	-	CASSFVPEETQYF	TGCGCCAGCAGCTTCGTCCCTGAAGAGACCCAGTACTTC
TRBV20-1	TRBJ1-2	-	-	CSARDGYTF	TGCAGTGCTAGAGATGGCTACACCTTC
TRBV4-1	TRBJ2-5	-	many	CASSQGAGRQETQYF	TGCGCCAGCAGCCAAGGGGCGGGGAGGCAAGAGACCCAGTACTTC
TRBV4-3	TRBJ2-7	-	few	CASSQELLSYEQYF	TGCGCCAGCAGCCAAGAGTTACTCTCCTACGAGCAGTACTTC
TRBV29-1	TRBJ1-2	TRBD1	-	CSVERGQGLSNYGYTF	TGCAGCGTTGAGCGTGGACAGGGTTTGAGTAACTATGGCTACACCTTC
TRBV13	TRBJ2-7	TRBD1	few	CASSTRSGGTGVGYEQYF	TGTGCCAGCAGCACCCGCTCAGGCGGGACAGGGGTTGGCTACGAGCAGTACTTC